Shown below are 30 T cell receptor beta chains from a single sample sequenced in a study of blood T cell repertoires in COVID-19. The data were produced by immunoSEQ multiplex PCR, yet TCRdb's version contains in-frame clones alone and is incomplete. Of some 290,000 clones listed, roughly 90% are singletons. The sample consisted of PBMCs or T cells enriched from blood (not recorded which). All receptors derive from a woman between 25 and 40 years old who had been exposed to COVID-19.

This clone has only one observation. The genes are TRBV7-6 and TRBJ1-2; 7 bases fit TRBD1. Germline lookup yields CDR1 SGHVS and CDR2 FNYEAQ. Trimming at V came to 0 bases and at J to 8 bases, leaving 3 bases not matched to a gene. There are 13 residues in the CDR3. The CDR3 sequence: CASSLAGGWGYTF. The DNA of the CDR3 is TGTGCCAGCAGCTTAGCAGGGGGCTGGGGCTACACCTTC.

CDR3 amino acids: CASSASKDTQYF. CDR3 sequence (DNA): TGTGCCAGCAGCGCCAGTAAAGATACGCAGTATTTT. V gene TRBV7-9 combines with J gene TRBJ2-3; unclear D gene. Germline V gene data show CDR1 as SEHNR and CDR2 as FQNEAQ (reference sequence). The CDR3 extends over 12 amino acids. Trimming took off 5 bases at V and 5 bases at J, with 8 bases between the two ends.

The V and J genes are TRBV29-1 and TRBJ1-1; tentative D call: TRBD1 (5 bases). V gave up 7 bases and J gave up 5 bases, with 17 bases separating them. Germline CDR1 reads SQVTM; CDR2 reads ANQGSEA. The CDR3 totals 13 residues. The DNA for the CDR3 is TGCAGCGCCATTCGGGGGAGGGAAACTGAAGCTTTCTTT. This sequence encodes CSAIRGRETEAFF. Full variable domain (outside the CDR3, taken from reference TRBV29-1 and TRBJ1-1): SAVISQKPSRDICQRGTSLTIQCQVDSQVTMMFWYRQQPGQSLTLIATANQGSEATYESGFVIDKFPISRPNLTFSTLTVSNMSPEDSSIYLCSAIRGRETEAFFGQGTRLTVV.

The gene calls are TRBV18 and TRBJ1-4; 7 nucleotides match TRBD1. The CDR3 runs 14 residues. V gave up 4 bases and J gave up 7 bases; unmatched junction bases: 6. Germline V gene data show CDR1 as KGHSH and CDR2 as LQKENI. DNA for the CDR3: TGTGCCAGCTCACAACAGGGGAGTGGTGAAAAACTGTTTTTT. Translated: CASSQQGSGEKLFF. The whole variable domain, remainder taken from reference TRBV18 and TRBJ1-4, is NAGVMQNPRHLVRRRGQEARLRCSPMKGHSHVYWYRQLPEEGLKFMVYLQKENIIDESGMPKERFSAEFPKEGPSILRIQQVVRGDSAAYFCASSQQGSGEKLFFGSGTQLSVL.

This CDR3 reads CASSYSGTGAQPQHF. CDR3 coding DNA: TGTGCCAGCAGTTACTCAGGGACAGGGGCTCAGCCCCAGCATTTT. The rearrangement uses TRBV6-2 or TRBV6-3 and TRBJ1-5; 10 bases agree with TRBD1. The germline CDR1 and CDR2 sequences are MNHEY and SVGEGT. The CDR3 length is 15 residues. The trim removed 0 bases at V and 6 bases at J, leaving 2 bases unmatched.

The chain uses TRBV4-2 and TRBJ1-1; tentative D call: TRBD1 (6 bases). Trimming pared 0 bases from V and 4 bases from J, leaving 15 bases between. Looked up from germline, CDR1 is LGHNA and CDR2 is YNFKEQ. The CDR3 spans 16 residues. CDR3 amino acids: CASSQDPAGEGTEAFF. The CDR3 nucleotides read TGTGCCAGCAGCCAAGATCCCGCAGGGGAAGGCACTGAAGCTTTCTTT.

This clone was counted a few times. The CDR3 here is CASSPSGAGNTIYF. CDR3 sequence (DNA): TGTGCCAGCTCACCGAGCGGGGCTGGAAACACCATATATTTT. The rearrangement uses TRBV18 and TRBJ1-3; no clear D gene. Germline CDR1 is KGHSH and CDR2 is LQKENI. Trimming cost V 3 bases and J 2 bases, with 8 bases left between them. The CDR3 has 14 amino acids.

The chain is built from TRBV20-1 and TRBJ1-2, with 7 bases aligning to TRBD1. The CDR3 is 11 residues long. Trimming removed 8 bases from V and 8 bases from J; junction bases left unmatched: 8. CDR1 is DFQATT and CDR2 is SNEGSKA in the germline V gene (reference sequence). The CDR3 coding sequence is TGCAGTAAGGAGGGGGCGATAGGCTACACCTTC. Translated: CSKEGAIGYTF.

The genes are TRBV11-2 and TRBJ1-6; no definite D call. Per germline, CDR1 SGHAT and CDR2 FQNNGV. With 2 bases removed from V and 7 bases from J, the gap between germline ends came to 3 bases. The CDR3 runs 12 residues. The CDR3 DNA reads TGTGCCAGCAGCTTACCGAATTCACCCCTCCACTTT. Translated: CASSLPNSPLHF. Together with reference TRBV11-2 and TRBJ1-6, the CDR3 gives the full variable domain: EAGVAQSPRYKIIEKRQSVAFWCNPISGHATLYWYQQILGQGPKLLIQFQNNGVVDDSQLPKDRFSAERLKGVDSTLKIQPAKLEDSAVYLCASSLPNSPLHFGNGTRLTVT.

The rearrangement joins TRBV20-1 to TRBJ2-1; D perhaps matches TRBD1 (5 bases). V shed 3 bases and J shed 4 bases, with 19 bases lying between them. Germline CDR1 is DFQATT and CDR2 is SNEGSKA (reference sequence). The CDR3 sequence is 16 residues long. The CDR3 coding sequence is TGCAGTGCTAGTGGGTGGGGCGTTATTACATACAATGAGCAGTTCTTC. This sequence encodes CSASGWGVITYNEQFF.

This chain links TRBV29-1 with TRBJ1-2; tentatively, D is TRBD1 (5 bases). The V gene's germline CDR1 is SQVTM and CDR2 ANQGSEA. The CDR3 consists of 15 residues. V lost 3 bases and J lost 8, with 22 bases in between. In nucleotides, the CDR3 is TGCAGCGTTGAGGGGGGATTCGGAACCCTAAGGGGCTACACCTTC. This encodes CSVEGGFGTLRGYTF. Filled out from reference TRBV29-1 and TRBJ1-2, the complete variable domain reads SAVISQKPSRDICQRGTSLTIQCQVDSQVTMMFWYRQQPGQSLTLIATANQGSEATYESGFVIDKFPISRPNLTFSTLTVSNMSPEDSSIYLCSVEGGFGTLRGYTFGSGTRLTVV.

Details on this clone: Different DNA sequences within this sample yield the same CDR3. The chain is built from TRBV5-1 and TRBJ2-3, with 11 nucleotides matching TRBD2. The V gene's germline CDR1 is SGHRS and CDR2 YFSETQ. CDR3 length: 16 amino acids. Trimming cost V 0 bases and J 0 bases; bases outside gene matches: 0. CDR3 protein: CASSLGLAGSTDTQYF. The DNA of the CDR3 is TGCGCCAGCAGCTTGGGACTAGCGGGGAGCACAGATACGCAGTATTTT.

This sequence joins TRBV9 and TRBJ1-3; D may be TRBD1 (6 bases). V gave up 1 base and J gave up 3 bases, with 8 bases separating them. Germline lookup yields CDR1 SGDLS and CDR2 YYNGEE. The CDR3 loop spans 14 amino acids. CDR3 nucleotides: TGTGCCAGCAGCGTAAGCAGGGGTGGAAACACCATATATTTT. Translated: CASSVSRGGNTIYF.

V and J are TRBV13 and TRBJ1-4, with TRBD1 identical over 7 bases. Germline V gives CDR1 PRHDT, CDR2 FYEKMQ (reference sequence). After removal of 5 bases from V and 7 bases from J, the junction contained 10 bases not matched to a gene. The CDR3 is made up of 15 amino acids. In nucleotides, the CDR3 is TGTGCCAGCAGCGCCAGACAGGGATGGAGTGAAAAACTGTTTTTT. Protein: CASSARQGWSEKLFF.

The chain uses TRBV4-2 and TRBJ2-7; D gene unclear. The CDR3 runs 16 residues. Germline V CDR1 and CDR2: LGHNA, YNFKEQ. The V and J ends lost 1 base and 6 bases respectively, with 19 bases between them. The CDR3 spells CASSQVAMGSSSEQYF. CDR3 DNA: TGTGCCAGCAGCCAAGTGGCGATGGGCTCTTCGAGCGAGCAGTACTTC.

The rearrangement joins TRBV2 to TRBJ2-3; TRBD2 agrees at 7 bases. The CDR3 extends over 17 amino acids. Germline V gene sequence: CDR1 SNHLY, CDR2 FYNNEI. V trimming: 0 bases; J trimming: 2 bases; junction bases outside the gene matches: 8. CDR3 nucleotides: TGTGCCAGCAGTGAAGCTCTAAGCGGGGAGTCCACAGATACGCAGTATTTT. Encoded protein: CASSEALSGESTDTQYF.

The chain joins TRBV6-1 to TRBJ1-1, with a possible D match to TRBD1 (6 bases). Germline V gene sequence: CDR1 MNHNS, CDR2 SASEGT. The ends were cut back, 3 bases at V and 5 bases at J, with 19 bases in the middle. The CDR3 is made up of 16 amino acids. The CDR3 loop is CASSDPPGARGTEAFF. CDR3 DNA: TGTGCCAGCAGTGACCCGCCAGGGGCTCGTGGGACTGAAGCTTTCTTT.

The CDR3 sequence is CASSPDSSMNTEAFF. The CDR3 DNA follows: TGTGCCAGCTCACCAGACAGCAGCATGAACACTGAAGCTTTCTTT. This rearrangement joins TRBV18 to TRBJ1-1; D possibly corresponds to TRBD1 (5 bases). Trimming removed 2 bases from V and 0 bases from J, with 10 bases in between. The germline V gene has CDR1 KGHSH and CDR2 LQKENI. The CDR3 length is 15 residues.

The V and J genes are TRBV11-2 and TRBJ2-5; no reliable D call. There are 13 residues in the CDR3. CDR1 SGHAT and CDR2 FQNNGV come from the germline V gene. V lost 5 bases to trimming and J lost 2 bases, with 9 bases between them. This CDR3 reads CASSPGLQETQYF. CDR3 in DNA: TGTGCCAGCAGCCCCGGGTTGCAAGAGACCCAGTACTTC.

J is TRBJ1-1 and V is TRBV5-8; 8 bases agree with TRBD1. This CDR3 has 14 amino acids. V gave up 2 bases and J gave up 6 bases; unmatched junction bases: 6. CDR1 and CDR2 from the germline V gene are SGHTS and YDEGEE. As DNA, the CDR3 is TGTGCCAGCAGCTTCGGACAGGGACTCGCTGAAGCTTTCTTT. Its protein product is CASSFGQGLAEAFF.

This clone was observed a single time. CDR3: CASSPWTSGGAGTDTQYF. The DNA for the CDR3 is TGTGCCAGCTCACCCTGGACTAGCGGGGGGGCCGGCACAGATACGCAGTATTTT. The chain joins TRBV18 to TRBJ2-3; TRBD2 matches at 15 bases. CDR3 size: 18 residues. Germline assignment: CDR1 KGHSH and CDR2 LQKENI. Trimming removed 3 bases from V and 1 base from J; junction bases left unmatched: 5.

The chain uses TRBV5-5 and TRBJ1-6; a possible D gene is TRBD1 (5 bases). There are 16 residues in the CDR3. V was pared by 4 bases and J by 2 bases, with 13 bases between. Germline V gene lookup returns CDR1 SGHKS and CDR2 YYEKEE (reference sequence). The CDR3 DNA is TGTGCCAGCAGCGTGGGACCGGACACCTATAATTCACCCCTCCACTTT. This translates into CASSVGPDTYNSPLHF.

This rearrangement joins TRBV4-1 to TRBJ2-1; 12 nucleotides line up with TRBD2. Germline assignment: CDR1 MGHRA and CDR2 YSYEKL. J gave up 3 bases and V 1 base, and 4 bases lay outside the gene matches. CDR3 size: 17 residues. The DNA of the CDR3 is TGCGCCAGCAGCCAAGGCCCTAGCGGGGGGGTCTACAATGAGCAGTTCTTC. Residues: CASSQGPSGGVYNEQFF.

The CDR3 DNA reads TGTGCCAGCAGCTTAGACGGGCTAGCGGGGGAGCTCCAAGAGACCCAGTACTTC. Its translation is CASSLDGLAGELQETQYF. V is TRBV11-3 and J is TRBJ2-5; 10 nucleotides align to TRBD2. Germline CDR1 is SGHNT and CDR2 is YENEEA. There are 18 residues in the CDR3. Trimming removed 0 bases from V and 1 base from J; junction bases left unmatched: 8. Full variable domain (missing parts from reference TRBV11-3 and TRBJ2-5): EAGVVQSPRYKIIEKKQPVAFWCNPISGHNTLYWYLQNLGQGPELLIRYENEEAVDDSQLPKDRFSAERLKGVDSTLKIQPAELGDSAVYLCASSLDGLAGELQETQYFGPGTRLLVL.

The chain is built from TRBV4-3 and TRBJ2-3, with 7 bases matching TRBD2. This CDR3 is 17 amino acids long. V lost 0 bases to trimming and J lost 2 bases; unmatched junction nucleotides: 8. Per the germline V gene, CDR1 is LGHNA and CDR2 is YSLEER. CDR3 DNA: TGCGCCAGCAGCCAAGACCCTATCGCGGGAGTCACAGATACGCAGTATTTT. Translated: CASSQDPIAGVTDTQYF.

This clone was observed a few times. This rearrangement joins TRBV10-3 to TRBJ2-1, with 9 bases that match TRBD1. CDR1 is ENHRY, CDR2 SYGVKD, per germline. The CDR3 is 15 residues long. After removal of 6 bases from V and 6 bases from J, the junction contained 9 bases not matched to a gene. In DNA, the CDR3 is TGTGCCATCAGCGACGACAGGGGGGCGCTCAATGAGCAGTTCTTC. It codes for CAISDDRGALNEQFF.

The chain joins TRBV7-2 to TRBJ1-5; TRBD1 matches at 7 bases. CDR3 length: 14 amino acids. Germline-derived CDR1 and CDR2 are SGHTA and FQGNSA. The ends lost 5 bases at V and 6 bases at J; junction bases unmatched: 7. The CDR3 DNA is TGTGCCAGCAGCATTGACAGGGACCGTCAGCCCCAGCATTTT. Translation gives CASSIDRDRQPQHF. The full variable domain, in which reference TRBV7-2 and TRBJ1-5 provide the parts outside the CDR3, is GAGVSQSPSNKVTEKGKDVELRCDPISGHTALYWYRQSLGQGLEFLIYFQGNSAPDKSGLPSDRFSAERTGGSVSTLTIQRTQQEDSAVYLCASSIDRDRQPQHFGDGTRLSIL.

The CDR3 reads CASSLRTGDGQPQHF. Written as DNA, the CDR3 is TGTGCCAGCAGCTTAAGGACAGGGGATGGGCAGCCCCAGCATTTT. This chain links TRBV7-2 with TRBJ1-5; TRBD1 agrees at 9 bases. Losses at the gene ends were 2 bases for V and 7 bases for J; bases not matched to a gene: 6. This CDR3 has 15 residues. Germline lookup yields CDR1 SGHTA and CDR2 FQGNSA.

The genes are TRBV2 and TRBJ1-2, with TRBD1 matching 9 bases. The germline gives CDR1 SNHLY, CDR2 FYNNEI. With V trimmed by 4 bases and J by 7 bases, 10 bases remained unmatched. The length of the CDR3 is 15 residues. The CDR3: CASSVGQGRIGGYTF. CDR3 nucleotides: TGTGCCAGCAGTGTGGGACAGGGCAGGATTGGTGGCTACACCTTC.

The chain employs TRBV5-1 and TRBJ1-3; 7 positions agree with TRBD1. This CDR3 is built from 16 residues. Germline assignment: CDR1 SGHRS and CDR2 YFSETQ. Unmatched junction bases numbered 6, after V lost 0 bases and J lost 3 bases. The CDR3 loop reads CASSLDRQGFGNTIYF. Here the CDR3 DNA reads TGCGCCAGCAGCTTGGATCGACAGGGTTTTGGAAACACCATATATTTT.